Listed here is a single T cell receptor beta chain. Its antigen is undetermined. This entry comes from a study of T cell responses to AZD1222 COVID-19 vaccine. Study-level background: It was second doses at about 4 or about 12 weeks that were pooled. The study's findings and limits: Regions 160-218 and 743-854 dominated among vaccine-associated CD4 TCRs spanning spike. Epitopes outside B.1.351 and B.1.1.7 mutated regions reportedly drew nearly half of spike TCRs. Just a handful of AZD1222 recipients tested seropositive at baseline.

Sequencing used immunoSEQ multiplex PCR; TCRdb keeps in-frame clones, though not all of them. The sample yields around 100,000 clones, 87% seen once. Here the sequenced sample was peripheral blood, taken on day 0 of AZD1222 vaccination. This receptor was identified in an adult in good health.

In DNA, the CDR3 is TGTGCCAGCAGCCCAACAGGGGGCCGGAACTATGGCTACACCTTC. It yields the protein CASSPTGGRNYGYTF. The chain employs TRBV3-1 (or the pseudogene TRBV3-2) and TRBJ1-2; 9 nucleotides align to TRBD1. Germline CDR1 and CDR2: LGHDT and YNNKEL (reference sequence). CDR3 length: 15 amino acids. V was pared by 4 bases and J by 2 bases, with 5 bases of the junction left unmatched.